The rows below give T cell receptor beta chains drawn from one sample of a study of shared clonotypes between healthy human individuals. Some clones are missing from TCRdb's copy, which holds only in-frame ones; the method was immunoSEQ multiplex PCR. The sample lists around 2.1 million clones; approximately 96% were seen once. The sequencing sample was made of naive CD4+ T cells sorted from blood. The receptors derive from a man aged 18-30 years in good health. The CDR3 runs from the conserved cysteine through the conserved F or W. Each record gives: D gene, J gene, clone size, V gene, CDR3 DNA, CDR3 protein. The D gene is left open where the match is weak. Clone size, where shown, is once, few, many, or a class for clones that have expanded.

TRBD1 TRBJ2-6 NA TRBV6-6 TGTGCCAGCAGTTACTCAGGGGGCGGTGGGGCCAACGTCCTGACTTTC CASSYSGGGGANVLTF
NA TRBJ1-2 NA TRBV9 TGTGCCAGCAGCGCGGACGCCTTC CASSADAF
NA TRBJ2-7 NA TRBV25-1 TGTGCCAGCAGTGAATACAGGGGGGACTCCTACGAGCAGTACTTC CASSEYRGDSYEQYF
NA TRBJ2-7 NA TRBV11-3 TGTGCCAGCAGCTTAGGGGGGCAATTACGCTACGAGCAGTACTTC CASSLGGQLRYEQYF
TRBD1 TRBJ1-2 NA TRBV6-5 TGTGCCAGCAGCAGTACAGGGGACGGCTACACCTTC CASSSTGDGYTF
TRBD1 TRBJ2-7 NA TRBV19 TGTGCCAGTAGCCAAGGGGGCCCTACCTACGAGCAGTACTTC CASSQGGPTYEQYF
NA TRBJ2-7 once TRBV2 TGTGCCAGCACCTTGACGTGGAGCTCCTACGAGCAGTACTTC CASTLTWSSYEQYF
TRBD1 TRBJ2-7 NA TRBV5-5 TGTGCCAGCAGCTTGGCCTTGACAGGGGGCTCCTACGAGCAGTACTTC CASSLALTGGSYEQYF
NA TRBJ1-1 NA TRBV30 TGTGCCTGGAGTCCACAGGGTGCCACTGAAGCTTTCTTT CAWSPQGATEAFF
NA TRBJ1-2 NA TRBV4-1 TGCGCCAGCAGCCAAACCGGTGCTAACTATGGCTACACCTTC CASSQTGANYGYTF
TRBD2 TRBJ2-3 NA TRBV7-8 TGTGCCAGCAGCTTTGCTAGCGGGGGGCCCTGGGATACGCAGTATTTT CASSFASGGPWDTQYF
TRBD1 TRBJ1-5 NA TRBV6-5 TGTGCCAGCAGTTTCACAGGGGTAGGCCAGCCCCAGCATTTT CASSFTGVGQPQHF
TRBD1 TRBJ2-5 NA TRBV5-8 TGTGCCAGCAGCTTGTCTTTACAGGGGGGAGAGACCCAGTACTTC CASSLSLQGGETQYF
NA TRBJ1-5 NA TRBV27 TGTGCCAGCAGTTTATCCGACAGAAGCAATCAGCCCCAGCATTTT CASSLSDRSNQPQHF
NA TRBJ2-3 once TRBV7-9 TGTGCCAGCAGCTTAACGGGCAAGGGGATTGCAGATACGCAGTATTTT CASSLTGKGIADTQYF
NA TRBJ2-3 NA TRBV5-1 TGCGCCAGCAGCCCGTTCAGCACAGATACGCAGTATTTT CASSPFSTDTQYF
NA TRBJ1-1 NA TRBV10-3 TGTGCCATCAGTGGGTTGGGGCATCGGAACACTGAAGCTTTCTTT CAISGLGHRNTEAFF
NA TRBJ1-6 NA TRBV25-1 TGTGCCAGCAGTGAATCAAACTCCTATAATTCACCCCTCCACTTT CASSESNSYNSPLHF
TRBD2 TRBJ2-5 NA TRBV28 TGTGCCAGCAAACAAGCGGGGGGCCAAGAGACCCAGTACTTC CASKQAGGQETQYF
TRBD1 TRBJ1-1 NA TRBV5-4 TGTGCCCAAGGACAGGTTAATTCGAACACTGAAGCTTTCTTT CAQGQVNSNTEAFF
TRBD1 TRBJ2-7 NA TRBV10-3 TGTGCCATCACCTCGACAGGGGTTTATGGCGAGCAGTACTTC CAITSTGVYGEQYF
TRBD1 TRBJ1-1 NA TRBV7-3 TGTGCCAGCAGCGTTAACAGGGGAAACACTGAAGCTTTCTTT CASSVNRGNTEAFF
TRBD2 TRBJ2-5 NA TRBV4-1 TGCGCCAGCAGCCCCGGGACTAGCGGGGGACCGTACCAAGAGACCCAGTACTTC CASSPGTSGGPYQETQYF
NA TRBJ2-5 NA TRBV7-9 TGTGCCAGCAGCTTACCTCCTTTGGAGACCCAGTACTTC CASSLPPLETQYF
NA TRBJ2-4 NA TRBV2 TGTGCCAGCAGTGACCCGGGGAACATTCAGTACTTC CASSDPGNIQYF
NA TRBJ2-7 NA TRBV7-9 TGTGCCAGCAGCTCCCAGGGGGGACCCTACGAGCAGTACTTC CASSSQGGPYEQYF
NA TRBJ1-1 NA TRBV11-2 TGTGCCAGCAGCTTAGCGGGGCGAGGGAACACTGAAGCTTTCTTT CASSLAGRGNTEAFF
NA TRBJ2-7 NA TRBV4-3 TGCGCCAGCAGCCAAGATCTCGCTTACAGGTCACAGTACTTC CASSQDLAYRSQYF
TRBD1 TRBJ1-1 NA TRBV9 TGTGCCAGCAGCCCGGAACAGGGGGCGGGCACTGAAGCTTTCTTT CASSPEQGAGTEAFF
NA TRBJ1-1 NA TRBV25-1 TGTGCCAGCAGTTCACAGACAGGAGGGAACACTGAAGCTTTCTTT CASSSQTGGNTEAFF
NA TRBJ2-1 NA TRBV5-1 TGCGCCAGCAGCTTGGACAGCGGGCGCTACAATGAGCAGTTCTTC CASSLDSGRYNEQFF
TRBD1 TRBJ2-1 NA TRBV27 TGTGCCAGCAGTTTCGAACCAGGGGGATACAATGAGCAGTTCTTC CASSFEPGGYNEQFF
NA TRBJ1-2 NA TRBV30 TGTGCCTGGAGGGTCAAGTCGGGGGGGAGCTATGGCTACACCTTC CAWRVKSGGSYGYTF
NA TRBJ2-3 NA TRBV18 TGTGCCAGCGCCCCGGGACTGACGACAGATACGCAGTATTTT CASAPGLTTDTQYF
NA TRBJ2-1 NA TRBV5-6 TGTGCCAGCAGCTCACTCGACAAACCCAACAATGAGCAGTTCTTC CASSSLDKPNNEQFF
NA TRBJ2-5 NA TRBV5-1 TGCGCCAGCAGCCGAGACAGGCTGGAGACCCAGTACTTC CASSRDRLETQYF
NA TRBJ1-4 NA TRBV28 TGTGCCAGCAGTTCAATGCGGGCCGGTAGTCTGTTTTTT CASSSMRAGSLFF
TRBD2 TRBJ2-7 NA TRBV6-1 TGTGCCAGCAGTAAGACTAGCGGGACCTACGAGCAGTACTTC CASSKTSGTYEQYF
TRBD1 TRBJ2-1 NA TRBV5-3 TGTGCCAGAAGCGGAAGGGACAGGGGGCGGGAGGTTTTTAGCAGGGGCTACAATGAGCAGTTCTTC CARSGRDRGREVFSRGYNEQFF
TRBD1 TRBJ2-3 NA TRBV30 TGTGCCTGGAGCAACCGACAGGGGGCGTCAGATACGCAGTATTTT CAWSNRQGASDTQYF
NA TRBJ2-7 NA TRBV5-1 TGCGCCAGCAGCTCCGGTGGCACCTCTTTCTCCTACGAGCAGTACTTC CASSSGGTSFSYEQYF
NA TRBJ2-7 NA TRBV7-8 TGTGCCAGCAGCTTAGTCCTCGGCGAGCAGTACTTC CASSLVLGEQYF
NA TRBJ1-4 NA TRBV5-5 TGTGCCAGCAGCTCTGGAGGGACGGCAACTAATGAAAAACTGTTTTTT CASSSGGTATNEKLFF
NA TRBJ2-2 few TRBV10-1 TGCGCCAGCAGTGACAGGAACACCGGGGAGCTGTTTTTT CASSDRNTGELFF
NA TRBJ1-5 NA TRBV5-8 TGTGCCAGCAGCTTGATGACATTTGTCAGCAATCAGCCCCAGCATTTT CASSLMTFVSNQPQHF
NA TRBJ1-3 NA TRBV4-1 TGCGCCAGCAGCCGCCTCCAGGAAAACACCATATATTTT CASSRLQENTIYF
TRBD2 TRBJ2-7 NA TRBV9 TGTGCCAGCAGCGTAGCTACTCCTGGAAGTAGCGGGGGGTACGAGCAGTACTTC CASSVATPGSSGGYEQYF